This T cell receptor (beta chain) appears in the sequencing data of a study of regulatory T cells in long-lasting Graves disease (dated by TCRdb to the early 2020s). Some background on the complete study: Antithyroid drugs had been taken for less than 3 months by newly diagnosed Graves' disease patients. The study took place in China and was registered as a clinical trial. A total of 33 samples were covered by TCR sequencing, comprising around 13 persistent and about 20 newly diagnosed Graves' disease patients. This study used TCR sequencing and RNA sequencing of peripheral blood to compare persistent Graves' disease patients against newly diagnosed Graves' disease patients. What the work shows at the level of the full study, not this receptor alone: Peripheral blood alone was examined, since thyroid tissue, which constituted the primary lesion, could not be accessed. As a limitation, the authors acknowledged that the small sample size may reduce accuracy. Preferential use of TRBV28, TRBJ1-2 and TRBJ2-5 was observed in persistent disease, whereas TRBV20-1 and TRBJ2-1 were favored in newly diagnosed disease. Sequencing and analysis were restricted to the TCR beta chain. Compared with newly diagnosed patients, persistent Graves' disease patients had lower TCR Shannon entropy and fewer highly expanded clones, which suggests clonal expansion. A larger number of public clonotypes was shared among persistent patients (about 2,700) than among newly diagnosed patients (approximately 1,000).

Preparation of the library involved multiplex PCR. Sequenced on an Illumina HiSeq 4000. To build TCR beta libraries, CDR3 regions were amplified by Arm-PCR using iRepertoire HTBI primers. PCR products were gel purified before sequencing. The study's processing was this. Gene usage analysis of CDR3 amino acid clonotypes used the roughly 60 TRBV and about 13 TRBJ segments found across samples. Filtered high-quality paired reads were merged into contigs using COPE and FqMerger. BLAST was used to align contigs to the IMGT TRBV, TRBD and TRBJ reference genes, and CDR3 was defined following IMGT. Highly expanded clones were defined as clonotypes with a frequency above 0.1%. Repertoire diversity was measured by Shannon entropy, and V-J evenness by the Gini coefficient. Clonotypes shared by more than one individual were considered public. TCRdb trimmed public reads at Q25 via fastp, called clones via MiXCR and kept in-frame beta chains. Records with the same CDR3 protein are collapsed into one entry carrying the most frequent genes and DNA. These V and J calls are TCRdb output, not the study's own analysis. The table for this sample lists approximately 400,000 distinct CDR3 sequences; roughly 12% of them were counted only once. Over 15% of the sample comes from the top ten.

This clonotype was recorded many times. Its antigen remains unidentified. No base qualities exist here, and no much larger clone lies one base off it. V and J are trimmed by 6 bases and 8 bases, and the gene matches miss 6 bases of the junction. The germline V gene yields SNHLY for CDR1 and FYNNEI for CDR2. The CDR3 runs 13 amino acids, cysteine and phenylalanine included. Of the read, only the CDR3 DNA is kept; its 39 bases are in frame from base 1. Interpreted using the paper, the time point label stands for: newly diagnosed GD, antithyroid drugs for less than 3 months. For both TCR sequencing and RNA sequencing, RNA was extracted from PBMCs using TRIzol. The diagnosis of Graves' disease was made according to American Thyroid Association guidelines. Patients were recruited from an endocrinology department in Xi'an, China. Each patient gave about 8.1 milliliters of peripheral blood, collected in an EDTA anticoagulant tube. Ficoll Paque Plus density gradient separation was used to isolate PBMCs, and no further T cell sorting was performed. An Agilent 2100 Bioanalyzer and agarose gel were used to assess RNA quality, and a NanoDrop 2000 was used to measure RNA concentration.

These data were also reused for a study on T cells in Graves' hyperthyroidism and ophthalmopathy. That second publication adds: Graves' hyperthyroidism was defined as stable when no progression to ophthalmopathy occurred over 18 months of follow-up. Hyperthyroidism patients were newly diagnosed, had a disease duration of under 2 months, and were aged 18 to 65 years. Exclusion was applied to patients with uncontrolled infections, other autoimmune diseases, pregnancy or lactation. Diagnoses were established on the basis of clinical symptoms, serum thyroxine and TRAb, thyroid ultrasound, and orbital computed tomography. The TCR CDR3 was subjected to a first round of RT-PCR using the HTBI primer set and the Qiagen OneStep RT-PCR kit. Most expanded thyroid clonotypes (frequency above 0.001) were also found in blood, which suggests that blood repertoires may mirror thyroid immune responses. In cross-validation, a model built on a 13 V-J signature told ophthalmopathy apart from stable hyperthyroidism with under 90% sensitivity and about 81% specificity, and in testing the same model reached 80%/75%. In validation, the model predicted progression to ophthalmopathy with 65% to 71% sensitivity and roughly 75% specificity, a median of approximately 6.7 months before onset. To identify TCR V-J signatures that set the groups apart, the researchers used a discovery cohort of about a hundred patients, made up of 40 to 45 with Graves' ophthalmopathy and 57 with stable Graves' hyperthyroidism. Prospective prediction of ophthalmopathy was tested in an independent validation cohort consisting of about 19 hyperthyroidism patients and approximately 16 patients who later progressed to ophthalmopathy. For training and testing, the approximately 97 patients in the discovery cohort were randomly divided in a 7:3 ratio. The study also compared thyroid tissue and blood T-cell repertoires from more than 5 Graves' hyperthyroidism patients. Once sampling was done, hyperthyroidism patients were given methimazole at a starting dose of 30 mg daily, whereas ophthalmopathy patients were given high-dose intravenous methylprednisolone. Libraries were constructed in a second round of multiplex PCR, after which size selection and purification were carried out. Paired-end sequencing of the libraries was performed with 100 bp reads on an Illumina HiSeq2000. SOAPnuke was used to process the raw data, removing reads that contained adapters or uncalled bases, had a mean Phred below 15, or lacked an exact match to the constant primer or identifier. COPE v1.2.5 was used to merge the high-quality paired reads, and each unique nucleotide sequence was defined as a clonotype. MiTCR v1.1 was used to align clonotypes to the IMGT TRBV, TRBD and TRBJ reference segments. Analysis was restricted to V-J combinations with a frequency above 0.0001, which covered about 99% of repertoires. The TCS score was defined as the ratio of F50 (clonal expansion) to E x V (chaos), calculated using BLOSUM62-based TCRdist between CDR3 peptides within each V-J. Welch's t-statistics and random forest reduced roughly 500 V-J features to about 13, which were used in a naive Bayes classifier (R e1071). Sample size was not statistically predetermined, and blinding of investigators to group allocation was not performed. The paper reports TCR Vbeta CDR3 sequencing of about 140 peripheral blood samples: 40 to 45 ophthalmopathy, 75 to 80 hyperthyroidism and around 17 progressor patients.

This clonotype was obtained from a woman under 30 with Graves disease. Donor details come from another sample of the same person, matched by shared clones. The chain was built from TRBV2 and TRBJ1-2; a stretch of 10 junction bases matches TRBD1. The source material was peripheral blood mononuclear cells (PBMCs), sampled at new diagnosis, from a patient treated with antithyroid drugs. DNA sequence: TGTGCCAGCAGGGGCGGACAGGGGGGCGGCTACACCTTC. The translation is CASRGGQGGGYTF.